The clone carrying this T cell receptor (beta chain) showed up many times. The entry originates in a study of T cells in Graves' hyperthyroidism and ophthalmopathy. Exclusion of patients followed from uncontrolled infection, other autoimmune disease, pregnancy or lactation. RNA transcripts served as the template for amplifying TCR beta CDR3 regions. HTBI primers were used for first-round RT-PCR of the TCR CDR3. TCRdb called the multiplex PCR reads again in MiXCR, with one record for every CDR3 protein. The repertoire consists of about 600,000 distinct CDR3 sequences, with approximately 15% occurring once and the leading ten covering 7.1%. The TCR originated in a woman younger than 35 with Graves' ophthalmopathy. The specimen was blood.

The CDR3 sequence: CASSRWTGGDEQYF. In DNA, the CDR3 is TGTGCCAGCAGCCGATGGACAGGGGGAGACGAGCAGTACTTC. The chain employs TRBV3-1 and TRBJ2-7; 10 nucleotides match TRBD1. V dropped 4 bases and J dropped 5; count of bases not matched to a gene: 5. Per the germline V gene, CDR1 is LGHDT and CDR2 is YNNKEL (reference sequence). The CDR3 totals 14 residues.